This T cell receptor beta chain was captured by sequencing in a study of post-analysis software for immune sequencing data. The study's findings and limits: In multiple sclerosis, normalized Chao1 diversity was significantly below that of controls. Patients had higher frequencies than controls of about five TRBV segments, including TRBV5-6, TRBV5-1 and TRBV20-1. Samples made in the same batch grouped tightly together by F measure.

Included in the TCR beta cDNA libraries were unique molecular identifiers. MiXCR, run by TCRdb on the PCR reads, gives a single entry per CDR3 protein. The table lists hundreds of thousands of distinct CDR3 sequences, approximately 59% of them singletons. V dropped 0 bases and J dropped 8 bases, with 14 bases sitting between them. The V gene's germline CDR1 is SGHRS and CDR2 YFSETQ. CDR3 length: 14 amino acids. Concerning this clonotype: No antigen is known for it.

The sample consisted of blood. The chain uses TRBV5-1 and TRBJ1-2; no definite D call. The TCR sequence derives from a girl aged 2 to 9 with multiple sclerosis. The CDR3: CASSLVGSSYGYTF. For the CDR3, the DNA is TGCGCCAGCAGCTTGGTTGGCAGCTCTTACGGCTACACCTTC.